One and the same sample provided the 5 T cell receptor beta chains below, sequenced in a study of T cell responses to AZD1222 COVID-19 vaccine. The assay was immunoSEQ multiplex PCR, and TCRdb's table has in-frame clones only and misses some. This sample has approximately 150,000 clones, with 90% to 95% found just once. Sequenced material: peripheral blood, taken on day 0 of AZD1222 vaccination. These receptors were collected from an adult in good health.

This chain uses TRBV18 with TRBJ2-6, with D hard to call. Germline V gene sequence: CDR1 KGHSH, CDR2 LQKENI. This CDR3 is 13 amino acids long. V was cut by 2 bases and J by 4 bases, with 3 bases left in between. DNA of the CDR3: TGTGCCAGCTCACCAAACGGGGCCAACGTCCTGACTTTC. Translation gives CASSPNGANVLTF.

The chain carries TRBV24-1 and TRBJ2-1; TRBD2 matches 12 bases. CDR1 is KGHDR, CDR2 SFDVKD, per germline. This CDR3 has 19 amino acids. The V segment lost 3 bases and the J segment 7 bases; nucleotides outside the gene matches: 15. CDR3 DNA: TGTGCCACCAGTGATCTACCCCCGGGACTAGCGGGCCCCGGAAATGAGCAGTTCTTC. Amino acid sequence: CATSDLPPGLAGPGNEQFF.

The DNA for the CDR3 is TGTGCCAGCAGCTCTCATCTAAGCGGGATAGGCAATGAGCAGTTCTTC. It is translated as CASSSHLSGIGNEQFF. This chain joins TRBV11-3 and TRBJ2-1; 7 bases are shared with TRBD2. CDR1 and CDR2 from the germline V gene are SGHNT and YENEEA. V gave up 4 bases and J gave up 6 bases; unmatched junction bases: 12. There are 16 residues in the CDR3. The variable domain in full, completed from reference TRBV11-3 and TRBJ2-1, reads EAGVVQSPRYKIIEKKQPVAFWCNPISGHNTLYWYLQNLGQGPELLIRYENEEAVDDSQLPKDRFSAERLKGVDSTLKIQPAELGDSAVYLCASSSHLSGIGNEQFFGPGTRLTVL.

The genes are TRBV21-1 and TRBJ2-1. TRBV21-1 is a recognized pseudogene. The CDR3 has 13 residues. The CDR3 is CASSKAGAGEQFF. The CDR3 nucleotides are TGTGCCAGCAGCAAAGCTGGGGCGGGTGAGCAGTTCTTC.

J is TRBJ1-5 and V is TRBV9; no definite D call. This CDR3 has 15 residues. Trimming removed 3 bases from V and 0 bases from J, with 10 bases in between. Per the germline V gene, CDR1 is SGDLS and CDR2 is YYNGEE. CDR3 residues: CASSGSRDSNQPQHF. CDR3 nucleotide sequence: TGTGCCAGCAGCGGGAGTCGGGATAGCAATCAGCCCCAGCATTTT.